This T cell receptor (beta chain) was documented in a study of cytomegalovirus exposure and HLA in healthy donors. Broader study findings: CMV serostatus alone was available as immune exposure information. A later analysis associated under 20,000 TCR beta sequences with HLA alleles at a 0.05 false discovery rate.

In the case of this clone: The antigen remains undetermined.

The V and J ends lost 0 bases and 2 bases, in that order; junction bases with no gene match: 6. The CDR3 covers 16 residues. Germline CDR1 reads SGDLS; CDR2 reads YYNGEE. Amplification used 60 Vbeta primers and 13 Jbeta primers. This table comes from immunoSEQ multiplex PCR, and its TCRdb copy is limited to in-frame clones, with some not included. The sample shows about 140,000 clones, 65% to 80% of them seen only once. The TCR originated in a male donor in good health and CMV-seropositive. Sequenced material: PBMCs. The chain joins TRBV9 to TRBJ2-5; TRBD2 agrees at 8 bases. The CDR3 nucleotides are TGTGCCAGCAGCGTAGAGGGACTAGTGGGACAAGAGACCCAGTACTTC. Translated: CASSVEGLVGQETQYF.